This TCR beta chain was obtained from a study of blood T cells in healthy people across ages. This clonotype showed up many times. The authors ran a second PCR of about 7 to 12 cycles using a sample-barcoded 5' primer and a J-beta primer mix. Per sample, CDR3-containing paired-end reads numbered at least 2.5 million. TCRdb called the 5' RACE reads again in MiXCR, with one record for every CDR3 protein. This sample carries fewer than 1 million distinct CDR3 sequences, 44% of them seen once, and the ten largest clones take approximately 20%. The CDR3 covers 11 residues. V was pared by 7 bases and J by 3 bases, with 10 bases between. Per germline, CDR1 SQVTM and CDR2 ANQGSEA.

The sequenced sample was blood. The TCR sequence derives from a man aged 60 to 75 in good health. V gene TRBV29-1 combines with J gene TRBJ2-7, with no clear D. The DNA for the CDR3 is TGCAGCGCCCAAGGCAGCTACGAGCAGTACTTC. This codes for CSAQGSYEQYF.